The 28 T cell receptor beta chains listed next were all sequenced from one sample in a study of cytomegalovirus exposure and HLA in healthy donors. A multiplex PCR was run with 60 Vbeta primers and 13 Jbeta primers. The repertoire was sequenced with immunoSEQ multiplex PCR; TCRdb's copy has only in-frame clones and lacks some. The sample gives 150,000 to 200,000 clones, approximately 84% of which show up once; approximately 5.4% is in the top ten. Sequenced input: PBMCs. These receptors all come from a woman under 40 in good health and CMV-seropositive.

With regard to this clone: This CDR3 is also generated by other DNA sequences in the sample. V usage is TRBV27 and J usage is TRBJ1-4; tentative D call: TRBD1 (5 bases). The V gene's germline CDR1 is MNHEY and CDR2 SMNVEV (reference sequence). This CDR3 spans 11 amino acids. V was shortened by 3 bases and J by 11 bases, with 7 bases between the two germline ends. CDR3 sequence (DNA): TGTGCCAGCAGTTTGGCAGGGAAACTGTTTTTT. Amino acids: CASSLAGKLFF.

J is TRBJ2-7 and V is TRBV6-5; TRBD2 aligns across 8 bases. Germline V gene lookup returns CDR1 MNHEY and CDR2 SVGAGI. The CDR3 covers 14 residues. After removal of 2 bases from V and 5 bases from J, the junction contained 5 bases not matched to a gene. As DNA, the CDR3 is TGTGCCAGCAGTTACCCGGGAGGGGCCCACGAGCAGTACTTC. This sequence encodes CASSYPGGAHEQYF.

The V and J genes are TRBV19 and TRBJ2-1; D gene unclear. The CDR3 is made up of 11 amino acids. In germline, CDR1 is LNHDA, CDR2 SQIVND (reference sequence). Trimming removed 3 bases at V and 8 bases at J, with 5 bases between. The CDR3 DNA follows: TGTGCCAGTAGTATCCGGGATGAGCAGTTCTTC. Amino acids: CASSIRDEQFF.

This clone came up a few times. This chain joins TRBV6-5 and TRBJ2-3, with D hard to call. The germline V and J ends were trimmed by 4 bases and 7 bases, with 9 bases remaining between them. Germline V gene data show CDR1 as MNHEY and CDR2 as SVGAGI. The CDR3 is made up of 12 amino acids. The CDR3 is CASSSTRNTQYF. As DNA, the CDR3 is TGTGCCAGCAGTTCAACACGAAATACGCAGTATTTT.

The rearrangement links TRBV9 to TRBJ2-2; TRBD2 is a possible D gene (6 bases). The V gene's germline CDR1 is SGDLS and CDR2 YYNGEE. Trimming took 0 bases from V and 0 from J, leaving 12 bases between them. CDR3 length equals 17 residues. The CDR3 region is CASSVVGAGPNTGELFF. The CDR3 DNA reads TGTGCCAGCAGCGTAGTAGGAGCGGGCCCGAACACCGGGGAGCTGTTTTTT.

This sequence joins TRBV19 and TRBJ2-2; 7 bases agree with TRBD1. The germline CDR1 and CDR2 sequences are LNHDA and SQIVND (reference sequence). This CDR3 spans 13 amino acids. Losses at the gene ends were 6 bases for V and 7 bases for J; bases not matched to a gene: 5. The CDR3 DNA follows: TGTGCCAGTAGAAACAGGGGAGTCGGGGAGCTGTTTTTT. Amino acids: CASRNRGVGELFF.

V and J are TRBV7-9 and TRBJ2-7; TRBD1 might be the D (5 bases). The V and J ends lost 2 bases and 7 bases respectively, with 12 bases between them. CDR1 is SEHNR and CDR2 is FQNEAQ in the germline V gene (reference sequence). The CDR3 contains 13 residues. In DNA, the CDR3 is TGTGCCAGCAGCTTAACGACAGTCGGAGAGCAGTACTTC. Amino acid sequence: CASSLTTVGEQYF.

V and J are TRBV19 and TRBJ2-3, with D perhaps matching TRBD2 (6 bases). CDR3 length: 14 residues. Germline CDR1 is LNHDA and CDR2 is SQIVND (reference sequence). Trimming took off 6 bases at V and 4 bases at J, with 14 bases between the two ends. The CDR3 DNA reads as TGTGCCAGTAGGCTACGGGAGTGGGCAGATACGCAGTATTTT. Translating gives CASRLREWADTQYF.

This sequence joins TRBV10-2 and TRBJ1-5; no clear D gene. The V end was cut by 7 bases, the J end by 0 bases, with 7 bases between. Germline V gene lookup returns CDR1 WSHSY and CDR2 SAAADI. CDR3 length equals 13 residues. CDR3 sequence (DNA): TGCGCCAGCACTGAATATAGCAATCAGCCCCAGCATTTT. Translation gives CASTEYSNQPQHF.

Comments on this clone: A junction end diverges from the germline sequence, so it may reflect a read error. The genes are TRBV6-1 and TRBJ2-6; 7 positions match TRBD1. The germline CDR1 and CDR2 sequences are MNHNS and SASEGT. This CDR3 region has 15 residues. The CDR3 nucleotides are TGTGCCAGCGGTGACAGGGATTCTGGGGCCAACGTCCTGACTTTC. Translating it yields CASGDRDSGANVLTF.

CDR3 residues: CASSDNYEQYF. The CDR3 region has the DNA TGCGCCAGCAGTGACAACTACGAGCAGTACTTC. The genes are TRBV10-2 and TRBJ2-7, with D hard to call. Germline loops: CDR1 WSHSY, CDR2 SAAADI. This CDR3 has 11 amino acids. V shed 3 bases and J shed 3 bases, with 3 bases lying between them.

In regard to this clone: Mismatch with germline at one junction end may stem from a read error. The rearrangement uses TRBV7-9 and TRBJ1-1; 10 nucleotides align to TRBD1. CDR3 length equals 14 residues. CDR1 and CDR2 (germline): SEHNR, FQNEAQ (reference sequence). In nucleotides, the CDR3 is TGTTCCAGCAGCTTAGTGACAGGGGGCTTGTTTGCTTTCTTT. This translates into CSSSLVTGGLFAFF.

The chain joins TRBV13 to TRBJ1-2; 9 nucleotides agree with TRBD1. V was clipped by 5 bases and J by 4 bases; unmatched bases: 8. In germline, CDR1 is PRHDT, CDR2 FYEKMQ (reference sequence). This CDR3 has 15 amino acids. The CDR3 sequence is CASSLTTGGIYGYTF. For the CDR3, the DNA is TGTGCCAGCAGCCTTACCACAGGGGGCATCTATGGCTACACCTTC.

The chain uses TRBV28 and TRBJ1-3, with D unclear. The CDR3 extends over 14 amino acids. Trimming took 4 bases from V and 4 from J, leaving 11 bases between them. Per germline, CDR1 MDHEN and CDR2 SYDVKM. The CDR3 region has the DNA TGTGCCAGCAGTTCCTCGGGTTACGGAAACACCATATATTTT. Translated: CASSSSGYGNTIYF.

This clone was observed once. The chain uses TRBV7-9 and TRBJ1-6, with D possibly TRBD1 on 5 matching bases. CDR1 and CDR2 from the germline V gene are SEHNR and FQNEAQ (reference sequence). V was cut by 2 bases and J by 8 bases, with 10 bases left in between. This CDR3 is built from 14 residues. Here the CDR3 DNA reads TGTGCCAGCAGCTTAAGCAGGGTTTATTCACCCCTCCACTTT. Its translation: CASSLSRVYSPLHF.

The J gene is TRBJ2-2, the V gene TRBV2; the D is unclear. The CDR3 is 17 amino acids. In germline, CDR1 is SNHLY, CDR2 FYNNEI. V lost 6 bases and J 4 bases, leaving 21 bases between the germline ends. The CDR3 protein is CASSPHPRSYGTGELFF. DNA of the CDR3: TGTGCCAGCAGCCCGCACCCCAGGTCCTACGGCACCGGGGAGCTGTTTTTT.

This clone has more than one count but fewer than ten. The V gene is TRBV6-5, the J gene TRBJ2-1; 7 bases fit TRBD2. The CDR3 is 14 residues long. V was clipped by 6 bases and J by 5 bases; unmatched bases: 7. Germline V gives CDR1 MNHEY, CDR2 SVGAGI. The CDR3 loop is CASSSSGEHNEQFF. In DNA form, the CDR3 reads TGTGCCAGCAGCTCTAGCGGCGAGCACAATGAGCAGTTCTTC.

This chain uses TRBV7-2 with TRBJ2-3, with a possible D match to TRBD1 (5 bases). The CDR3 has 12 residues. With 1 base removed from V and 11 bases from J, the gap between germline ends came to 10 bases. The V gene's germline CDR1 is SGHTA and CDR2 FQGNSA. CDR3 loop: CASSLGTTEQYF. The CDR3 region has the DNA TGTGCCAGCAGCTTAGGGACAACCGAGCAGTATTTT. The full variable domain, in which reference TRBV7-2 and TRBJ2-3 provide the parts outside the CDR3, is GAGVSQSPSNKVTEKGKDVELRCDPISGHTALYWYRQSLGQGLEFLIYFQGNSAPDKSGLPSDRFSAERTGGSVSTLTIQRTQQEDSAVYLCASSLGTTEQYFGPGTRLTVL.

The chain recombines TRBV19 with TRBJ2-1, with 11 bases that match TRBD2. V was clipped by 4 bases and J by 0 bases; unmatched bases: 8. CDR1 is LNHDA and CDR2 is SQIVND in the germline V gene (reference sequence). The CDR3 contains 18 residues. CDR3 DNA sequence: TGTGCCAGTAGTAGGTTCGGGGGACTAGCGGACTCCTACAATGAGCAGTTCTTC. Translation: CASSRFGGLADSYNEQFF.

The chain carries TRBV15 and TRBJ2-7; TRBD2 might be the D (5 bases). V lost 0 bases and J 4 bases, leaving 10 bases between the germline ends. Germline V gene lookup returns CDR1 LNHNV and CDR2 YYDKDF (reference sequence). The CDR3 totals 14 residues. The CDR3 spells CATSRDGGAYEQYF. DNA for the CDR3: TGTGCCACCAGCAGAGATGGAGGCGCGTACGAGCAGTACTTC.

The rearrangement uses TRBV19 and TRBJ2-3; D perhaps matches TRBD2 (5 bases). This CDR3 is 16 amino acids long. V was cut by 5 bases and J by 2 bases, with 17 bases left in between. Germline V CDR1 and CDR2: LNHDA, SQIVND (reference sequence). The DNA for the CDR3 is TGTGCCAGTAGTGGGAGACCCCCGCCCCACACAGATACGCAGTATTTT. Residues: CASSGRPPPHTDTQYF.

The chain joins TRBV4-1 to TRBJ2-7; TRBD2 agrees at 7 bases. V gave up 2 bases and J gave up 9 bases; unmatched junction bases: 10. CDR1 is MGHRA and CDR2 is YSYEKL in the germline V gene. This CDR3 is 14 amino acids long. This CDR3 is CASSQTLAGEWQYF. The CDR3 nucleotides read TGCGCCAGCAGCCAAACATTGGCGGGGGAGTGGCAGTACTTC.

The V call is TRBV7-9, the J call TRBJ1-1; D is undetermined. V shed 1 base and J shed 4 bases, with 22 bases lying between them. Germline lookup yields CDR1 SEHNR and CDR2 FQNEAQ (reference sequence). The CDR3 covers 18 residues. In DNA form, the CDR3 reads TGTGCCAGCAGCTTAGTTGGCAGGTCATTGCATCGTGGCACTGAAGCTTTCTTT. It is translated as CASSLVGRSLHRGTEAFF.

The chain has TRBV11-2 and TRBJ2-3, with 12 bases identical to TRBD2. The CDR3 loop spans 18 amino acids. V was pared by 1 base and J by 6 bases, with 11 bases of the junction left unmatched. Germline-derived CDR1 and CDR2 are SGHAT and FQNNGV. The CDR3 DNA sequence: TGTGCCAGCAGCTTAGCGGGGGGTTGGACTAGCGGGAAGGATACGCAGTATTTT. The encoded protein is CASSLAGGWTSGKDTQYF.

The genes are TRBV10-3 and TRBJ2-1; a weak D match, TRBD2 (5 bases). V lost 0 bases and J 5 bases, leaving 11 bases between the germline ends. Germline CDR1 and CDR2: ENHRY and SYGVKD. This CDR3 is 15 amino acids long. This CDR3 reads CAISESILGDNEQFF. CDR3 coding DNA: TGTGCCATCAGTGAGTCGATACTAGGAGACAATGAGCAGTTCTTC.

V and J are TRBV7-2 and TRBJ1-1, with D hard to call. V lost 2 bases and J lost 4, with 14 bases in between. CDR1 is SGHTA, CDR2 FQGNSA, per germline. The CDR3 is 15 amino acids. CDR3 bases: TGTGCCAGCAGCTTACGGGGAGGGTTAGGCACTGAAGCTTTCTTT. Translating it yields CASSLRGGLGTEAFF.

CDR3 nucleotide sequence: TGTGCCAGCAGTTTAGTTCGGGCGGGAGGGGTACCAGATACGCAGTATTTT. Translated, it gives CASSLVRAGGVPDTQYF. The gene calls are TRBV28 and TRBJ2-3, with 9 bases fitting TRBD2. This CDR3 is built from 17 residues. Germline V lookup: CDR1 MDHEN, CDR2 SYDVKM. The J segment lost 4 bases and the V segment lost 2 bases, leaving 10 bases of the junction unmatched. Full variable domain (rest looked up from reference TRBV28 and TRBJ2-3): DVKVTQSSRYLVKRTGEKVFLECVQDMDHENMFWYRQDPGLGLRLIYFSYDVKMKEKGDIPEGYSVSREKKERFSLILESASTNQTSMYLCASSLVRAGGVPDTQYFGPGTRLTVL.

This chain joins TRBV6-6 and TRBJ2-7, with D perhaps matching TRBD2 (6 bases). The CDR3 has 13 residues. Germline CDR1 is MNHNY and CDR2 is SVGAGI (reference sequence). The V end lost 11 bases, the J end lost 9 bases, and 23 bases lay between the germline ends. The CDR3 spells CAAGRRREERQYF. The CDR3 coding sequence is TGTGCCGCGGGGCGACGGCGAGAGGAACGGCAGTACTTC.